Below are 28 T cell receptor beta chains sequenced from a single sample in a study of blood T cell repertoires in COVID-19. Repertoires were generated with immunoSEQ multiplex PCR, while TCRdb's copy carries only in-frame clones and drops some. The profile shows 100,000 to 150,000 clones, about 70% of them singletons. Sequenced sample: peripheral blood. The receptors here all came from a man older than 75 with COVID-19, enrolled during active disease.

CDR3 nucleotide sequence: TGTGCCAGCAGTGAACAGGAAACTAATGAAAAACTGTTTTTT. Its protein is CASSEQETNEKLFF. The chain recombines TRBV6-1 with TRBJ1-4; D unresolved. Germline V gene lookup returns CDR1 MNHNS and CDR2 SASEGT. The V end was cut by 2 bases, the J end by 1 base, with 5 bases between. The CDR3 sequence is 14 residues long.

The chain uses TRBV3-1 (or the pseudogene TRBV3-2) and TRBJ2-7, with 10 nucleotides matching TRBD2. V was pared by 5 bases and J by 4 bases, with 8 bases of the junction left unmatched. Germline V lookup: CDR1 LGHDT, CDR2 YNNKEL (reference sequence). This CDR3 has 15 residues. The CDR3 nucleotides read TGTGCCAGCAGCTCCCCTAGCGGGAGTAGATACGAGCAGTACTTC. It yields the protein CASSSPSGSRYEQYF.

This chain joins TRBV6-5 and TRBJ2-7; 8 nucleotides agree with TRBD1. The CDR3 covers 14 residues. CDR1 is MNHEY and CDR2 is SVGAGI in the germline V gene. The ends lost 4 bases at V and 6 bases at J; junction bases unmatched: 8. The CDR3 nucleotides read TGTGCCAGCAGTTCAGGGGGCGCGGCGGTCGAGCAGTACTTC. This translates into CASSSGGAAVEQYF.

The chain links TRBV7-6 to TRBJ1-1, with 7 nucleotides matching TRBD1. CDR1 SGHVS and CDR2 FNYEAQ come from the germline V gene. The CDR3 runs 15 residues. V gave up 4 bases and J gave up 5 bases; unmatched junction bases: 10. As DNA, the CDR3 is TGTGCCAGCAGCTCCACTCCTGCCAGGGGGACTGAAGCTTTCTTT. Protein product: CASSSTPARGTEAFF.

The V and J genes are TRBV28 and TRBJ2-1, with 12 bases matching TRBD2. V shed 3 bases and J 6 bases; nucleotides not matched to a gene: 12. Germline lookup yields CDR1 MDHEN and CDR2 SYDVKM. CDR3 size: 18 residues. In DNA form, the CDR3 reads TGTGCCAGCAGTTTCTGGCCTAGCGGGAGGGCCGCGGCCAATGAGCAGTTCTTC. Amino acids: CASSFWPSGRAAANEQFF.

The J gene is TRBJ1-4, the V gene TRBV28, with D uncertain. V lost 5 bases and J 8 bases, leaving 9 bases between the germline ends. Germline V gives CDR1 MDHEN, CDR2 SYDVKM. This CDR3 spans 12 amino acids. CDR3 loop: CASSTRAEKLFF. The DNA for the CDR3 is TGTGCCAGCAGTACCAGAGCGGAAAAACTGTTTTTT.

The rearrangement links TRBV5-4 to TRBJ2-3; TRBD2 aligns across 10 bases. Germline-derived CDR1 and CDR2 are SGHNT and YYREEE (reference sequence). The CDR3 runs to 16 residues. Unmatched junction bases numbered 6, after V lost 1 base and J lost 4 bases. The CDR3 loop is CASSLFEREGADTQYF. The CDR3 DNA sequence: TGTGCCAGCAGCTTGTTCGAGCGGGAGGGCGCAGATACGCAGTATTTT.

The chain is built from TRBV5-4 and TRBJ1-3; 7 bases match TRBD1. V shed 2 bases and J 0 bases; nucleotides not matched to a gene: 11. CDR3 length equals 18 residues. Germline loops: CDR1 SGHNT, CDR2 YYREEE (reference sequence). The CDR3 DNA is TGTGCCAGCAGCTTTGGGGGAACAGGGGCCATCTCTGGAAACACCATATATTTT. Encoded protein: CASSFGGTGAISGNTIYF.

The rearrangement joins TRBV18 to TRBJ1-1; no firm D call. Trimming pared 1 base from V and 0 bases from J, leaving 9 bases between. Germline V gives CDR1 KGHSH, CDR2 LQKENI. The CDR3 is made up of 15 amino acids. The CDR3 reads CASSPRQIMNTEAFF. CDR3 in DNA: TGTGCCAGCTCACCACGGCAGATTATGAACACTGAAGCTTTCTTT.

The rearrangement uses TRBV6-5 and TRBJ1-5; 11 bases align to TRBD1. CDR3 length equals 15 residues. In germline, CDR1 is MNHEY, CDR2 SVGAGI. After removal of 6 bases from V and 2 bases from J, the junction contained 3 bases not matched to a gene. Here the CDR3 reads CASSGQGAGNQPQHF. CDR3 nucleotide sequence: TGTGCCAGCAGCGGACAGGGGGCGGGCAATCAGCCCCAGCATTTT.

J is TRBJ1-2 and V is TRBV7-2, with a possible D match to TRBD1 (5 bases). Per germline, CDR1 SGHTA and CDR2 FQGNSA. The CDR3 spans 13 residues. Trimming shortened V by 1 base and J by 5 bases, and 8 bases separated the two germline ends. The DNA for the CDR3 is TGTGCCAGCAGCTTAGAGCAGGGTTATGGCTACACCTTC. It translates to CASSLEQGYGYTF.

V is TRBV18 and J is TRBJ2-1; TRBD2 matches at 14 bases. This CDR3 spans 15 amino acids. The germline V gene has CDR1 KGHSH and CDR2 LQKENI. Trimming removed 0 bases from V and 12 bases from J; junction bases left unmatched: 4. The CDR3 loop is CASSPPGLAGEGQFF. CDR3 in DNA: TGTGCCAGCTCACCACCGGGACTAGCGGGAGAGGGGCAGTTCTTC.

The rearrangement links TRBV5-6 to TRBJ1-1; D is unclear. Germline V gene lookup returns CDR1 SGHDT and CDR2 YYEEEE. The length of the CDR3 is 15 residues. V shed 0 bases and J shed 10 bases, with 19 bases lying between them. The CDR3 region is CASSLEAGPFYGAFF. CDR3 DNA: TGTGCCAGCAGCTTGGAGGCAGGCCCCTTTTATGGAGCTTTCTTT.

The V gene is TRBV5-1, the J gene TRBJ2-7, with 11 bases lining up with TRBD1. The V gene's germline CDR1 is SGHRS and CDR2 YFSETQ. V shed 0 bases, J shed 4 bases, and the junction held 9 bases outside the gene matches. The CDR3 is 17 amino acids. CDR3 nucleotide sequence: TGCGCCAGCAGCTTGGTTTGGACAGGGACAGGGGGTTACGAGCAGTACTTC. It yields the protein CASSLVWTGTGGYEQYF.

This clone was counted once. The chain links TRBV9 to TRBJ2-4; 9 bases fit TRBD1. CDR1 SGDLS and CDR2 YYNGEE come from the germline V gene. Trimming cost V 4 bases and J 9 bases; bases outside gene matches: 8. The CDR3 contains 14 residues. Written as DNA, the CDR3 is TGTGCCAGCAGCCGGGGGGACAGGGACGCCATTCAGTACTTC. Its protein is CASSRGDRDAIQYF. Looking up the rest from reference TRBV9 and TRBJ2-4 gives the full variable domain: DSGVTQTPKHLITATGQRVTLRCSPRSGDLSVYWYQQSLDQGLQFLIQYYNGEERAKGNILERFSAQQFPDLHSELNLSSLELGDSALYFCASSRGDRDAIQYFGAGTRLSVL.

V is TRBV5-1 and J is TRBJ2-2, with D perhaps matching TRBD1 (6 bases). The CDR3 loop spans 13 amino acids. Germline loops: CDR1 SGHRS, CDR2 YFSETQ. Trimming removed 2 bases at V and 6 bases at J, with 8 bases between. In nucleotides, the CDR3 is TGCGCCAGCAGCTTAAACAGGGCCGGGGAGCTGTTTTTT. Translating it yields CASSLNRAGELFF. The full variable domain, completed using reference TRBV5-1 and TRBJ2-2, is KAGVTQTPRYLIKTRGQQVTLSCSPISGHRSVSWYQQTPGQGLQFLFEYFSETQRNKGNFPGRFSGRQFSNSRSEMNVSTLELGDSALYLCASSLNRAGELFFGEGSRLTVL.

The chain is built from TRBV30 and TRBJ1-1; D not resolved. This CDR3 spans 13 amino acids. Germline CDR1 and CDR2: GTSNPN and SVGIG (reference sequence). Trimming stripped 0 bases from V and 4 bases from J, with 9 bases between. The CDR3 loop is CAWSVGGSTEAFF. CDR3 in DNA: TGTGCCTGGAGTGTAGGAGGGAGCACTGAAGCTTTCTTT.

This clone was observed a handful of times. The genes are TRBV6-6 and TRBJ1-6; 7 bases are a match to TRBD1. The trim removed 5 bases at V and 0 bases at J, leaving 10 bases unmatched. This CDR3 spans 18 amino acids. Per the germline V gene, CDR1 is MNHNY and CDR2 is SVGAGI (reference sequence). CDR3 residues: CASSHPPGQSSYNSPLHF. CDR3 nucleotide sequence: TGTGCCAGCAGTCACCCGCCGGGACAGAGCTCCTATAATTCACCCCTCCACTTT.

The chain joins TRBV10-3 to TRBJ1-2; TRBD1 agrees at 10 bases. Germline CDR1 ENHRY, CDR2 SYGVKD. This CDR3 has 15 amino acids. V dropped 11 bases and J dropped 4; count of bases not matched to a gene: 13. CDR3 coding DNA: TGTGCCTCAATACCGGGACAGGGGAAACTCTATGGCTACACCTTC. Amino acid sequence: CASIPGQGKLYGYTF.

The rearrangement uses TRBV7-3 and TRBJ2-1; D is possibly TRBD1 (5 bases). The V and J ends lost 2 bases and 6 bases respectively, with 8 bases between them. The CDR3 length is 13 residues. CDR1 is SGHTA and CDR2 is FQGTGA in the germline V gene. CDR3 residues: CASSLRQLNEQFF. DNA of the CDR3: TGTGCCAGCAGCTTACGACAGCTCAATGAGCAGTTCTTC.

The CDR3 DNA sequence: TGTGCCAGCAGCCTGGACACGAACTATGGCTACACCTTC. It codes for CASSLDTNYGYTF. This chain uses TRBV3-1 (or the pseudogene TRBV3-2) with TRBJ1-2, with TRBD1 as a possible D gene (5 bases). Germline V CDR1 and CDR2: LGHDT, YNNKEL (reference sequence). The CDR3 runs 13 residues. The V end lost 4 bases, the J end lost 2 bases, and 8 bases lay between the germline ends.

The table lists this clone with a few counts. The chain carries TRBV20-1 and TRBJ2-1; 9 bases are shared with TRBD2. After removal of 3 bases from V and 1 base from J, the junction contained 4 bases not matched to a gene. Germline V gene data show CDR1 as DFQATT and CDR2 as SNEGSKA (reference sequence). This CDR3 is built from 15 residues. The CDR3 spells CSASRGLASYNEQFF. As DNA, the CDR3 is TGCAGTGCTAGTAGGGGACTAGCTTCCTACAATGAGCAGTTCTTC.

V and J are TRBV5-6 and TRBJ1-2; TRBD1 might be the D (6 bases). The CDR3 length is 13 residues. V was shortened by 6 bases and J by 2 bases, with 11 bases between the two germline ends. Germline values: CDR1 SGHDT, CDR2 YYEEEE. Here the CDR3 reads CASKGTSNYGYTF. CDR3 bases: TGTGCCAGCAAAGGGACATCAAACTATGGCTACACCTTC.

Only one count was recorded for this clone. The rearrangement uses TRBV6-1 and TRBJ1-3, with D tentatively TRBD1 (5 bases). CDR1 MNHNS and CDR2 SASEGT come from the germline V gene. The germline V and J ends were trimmed by 1 base and 4 bases, with 11 bases remaining between them. The CDR3 is made up of 15 amino acids. CDR3 loop: CASSEDGGRGNTIYF. The CDR3 nucleotides read TGTGCCAGCAGTGAAGACGGGGGTAGGGGAAACACCATATATTTT.

This clone occurred once. The chain has TRBV11-2 and TRBJ1-6; the D is unclear. With 5 bases removed from V and 3 bases from J, the gap between germline ends came to 11 bases. This CDR3 contains 15 residues. Germline V gene sequence: CDR1 SGHAT, CDR2 FQNNGV. This chain's CDR3 is CASSAPGLYNSPLHF. The CDR3 coding sequence is TGTGCCAGCAGCGCGCCGGGTCTCTATAATTCACCCCTCCACTTT.

The V gene is TRBV7-9, the J gene TRBJ1-4, with a weak D call TRBD1 (6 bases). The V gene lost 1 base and the J gene lost 6 bases, with 12 bases spanning the gap. Looked up from germline, CDR1 is SEHNR and CDR2 is FQNEAQ (reference sequence). CDR3 length equals 15 residues. The CDR3 protein is CASSLERGNDEKLFF. The DNA of the CDR3 is TGTGCCAGCAGCTTAGAGAGGGGGAATGATGAAAAACTGTTTTTT.

This clone appeared a single time. The J gene is TRBJ1-4, the V gene TRBV27; TRBD1 is a possible D gene (5 bases). Trimming cost V 8 bases and J 0 bases, with 13 bases left between them. Germline V gives CDR1 MNHEY, CDR2 SMNVEV (reference sequence). The CDR3 runs to 15 residues. CDR3 coding DNA: TGTGCCAGCTCTACTTGGGGCGCAACTAATGAAAAACTGTTTTTT. This translates into CASSTWGATNEKLFF.

The chain combines TRBV18 with TRBJ1-1; D is uncertain. Deletions cut 0 bases from V and 0 bases from J, with 8 bases between. CDR1 and CDR2 (germline): KGHSH, LQKENI. The CDR3 is 15 residues long. CDR3: CASSPPNSVNTEAFF. Here the CDR3 DNA reads TGTGCCAGCTCACCACCGAACTCGGTGAACACTGAAGCTTTCTTT. The full variable domain, in which reference TRBV18 and TRBJ1-1 provide the parts outside the CDR3, is NAGVMQNPRHLVRRRGQEARLRCSPMKGHSHVYWYRQLPEEGLKFMVYLQKENIIDESGMPKERFSAEFPKEGPSILRIQQVVRGDSAAYFCASSPPNSVNTEAFFGQGTRLTVV.